These 31 T cell receptor beta chains were sequenced from one sample in a study of T-cell memory formation after mild COVID-19. Using its own MiXCR run on the 5' RACE reads, TCRdb lists one record per CDR3 protein. The table records roughly 560,000 distinct CDR3 sequences, around 21% of them present only once. Input material: PBMCs or a T cell subset sorted from them (not recorded which). Receptors were obtained from an adult woman who had mild COVID-19 (a few samples of this study predate the infection). Cell type and time point are not known.

This clonotype was seen a handful of times. This chain uses TRBV5-1 with TRBJ2-1, with 13 bases fitting TRBD2. V gave up 5 bases and J gave up 4 bases; unmatched junction bases: 6. CDR1 SGHRS and CDR2 YFSETQ come from the germline V gene. The CDR3 spans 16 residues. The CDR3 region has the DNA TGCGCCAGCAGACCGGGACTAGCGGGACGTTACAATGAGCAGTTCTTC. Its protein product is CASRPGLAGRYNEQFF. Using reference TRBV5-1 and TRBJ2-1 for the parts outside the CDR3, the full variable domain is KAGVTQTPRYLIKTRGQQVTLSCSPISGHRSVSWYQQTPGQGLQFLFEYFSETQRNKGNFPGRFSGRQFSNSRSEMNVSTLELGDSALYLCASRPGLAGRYNEQFFGPGTRLTVL.

Only a few counts were recorded for this clonotype. The CDR3 loop reads CASSPGYGTGRQETQYF. The DNA of the CDR3 is TGCGCCAGCAGCCCGGGATACGGGACAGGGAGGCAAGAGACCCAGTACTTC. V and J are TRBV5-1 and TRBJ2-5, with TRBD1 matching 9 bases. V was clipped by 4 bases and J by 2 bases; unmatched bases: 12. The CDR3 is 17 residues long. Germline V CDR1 and CDR2: SGHRS, YFSETQ.

This chain joins TRBV2 and TRBJ2-2; D uncertain. V lost 10 bases to trimming and J lost 5 bases, with 14 bases between them. Germline V gives CDR1 SNHLY, CDR2 FYNNEI. CDR3 length: 13 residues. The CDR3 bases are TGTGCCACCCCCCGTGAGGTGACCGGGGAGCTGTTTTTT. Residues: CATPREVTGELFF. The full variable domain, in which reference TRBV2 and TRBJ2-2 provide the parts outside the CDR3, is EPEVTQTPSHQVTQMGQEVILRCVPISNHLYFYWYRQILGQKVEFLVSFYNNEISEKSEIFDDQFSVERPDGSNFTLKIRSTKLEDSAMYFCATPREVTGELFFGEGSRLTVL.

This rearrangement joins TRBV29-1 to TRBJ2-7; the match to TRBD1 covers 7 bases. After removal of 7 bases from V and 3 bases from J, the junction contained 6 bases not matched to a gene. This CDR3 has 12 amino acids. Germline V gene data show CDR1 as SQVTM and CDR2 as ANQGSEA. CDR3 nucleotide sequence: TGCAGCGCCAGACAGGGTAACTACGAGCAGTACTTC. Protein: CSARQGNYEQYF.

This sequence joins TRBV25-1 and TRBJ2-7, with D hard to call. V lost 7 bases to trimming and J lost 5 bases, with 15 bases between them. The CDR3 length is 13 residues. CDR1 and CDR2 from the germline V gene are MGHDK and SYGVNS. The CDR3, as DNA: TGTGCCAGCACCCAACCTGGTGGAGACGAGCAGTACTTC. It yields the protein CASTQPGGDEQYF.

In this sample, this clonotype turned up a few times. CDR3 sequence: CASSAADMTNTEAFF. CDR3 bases: TGTGCCAGCAGCGCCGCCGACATGACGAACACTGAAGCTTTCTTT. The chain recombines TRBV9 with TRBJ1-1; D not resolved. The CDR3 runs 15 residues. Deletions cut 3 bases from V and 1 base from J, with 13 bases between. Germline V lookup: CDR1 SGDLS, CDR2 YYNGEE.

This rearrangement joins TRBV11-2 to TRBJ2-7; D is unclear. Germline CDR1 SGHAT, CDR2 FQNNGV. V was clipped by 4 bases and J by 3 bases, with 16 bases between them. The CDR3 extends over 15 amino acids. The CDR3 DNA sequence: TGTGCCAGCAGCTCGACGGAAGGATCAGGCTACGAGCAGTACTTC. Its protein product is CASSSTEGSGYEQYF. Filled out from reference TRBV11-2 and TRBJ2-7, the complete variable domain reads EAGVAQSPRYKIIEKRQSVAFWCNPISGHATLYWYQQILGQGPKLLIQFQNNGVVDDSQLPKDRFSAERLKGVDSTLKIQPAKLEDSAVYLCASSSTEGSGYEQYFGPGTRLTVT.

This clonotype was seen a few times. The V call is TRBV4-1, the J call TRBJ2-4, with D unresolved. The germline V gene has CDR1 MGHRA and CDR2 YSYEKL. V dropped 3 bases and J dropped 0 bases, with 24 bases sitting between them. There are 20 residues in the CDR3. As DNA, the CDR3 is TGCGCCAGCAGCCAGACACCCGAGATCGTGGACCTCCTAGCCAAAAACATTCAGTACTTC. It yields the protein CASSQTPEIVDLLAKNIQYF.

This clonotype was picked up many times. V gene TRBV5-1 combines with J gene TRBJ1-2, with D possibly TRBD1 on 6 matching bases. Germline V CDR1 and CDR2: SGHRS, YFSETQ. Between the trimmed V and J ends, which lost 0 bases and 3 bases, there was a span of 9 bases. The CDR3 contains 14 residues. The CDR3: CASSLEQGDYGYTF. In nucleotides, the CDR3 is TGCGCCAGCAGCTTGGAACAGGGCGACTATGGCTACACCTTC.

The genes are TRBV20-1 and TRBJ2-5; 9 nucleotides agree with TRBD1. CDR1 is DFQATT, CDR2 SNEGSKA, per germline (reference sequence). V trimming: 5 bases; J trimming: 1 base; junction bases outside the gene matches: 8. The CDR3 extends over 15 amino acids. CDR3 protein: CSALRTGVVQETQYF. In nucleotides, the CDR3 is TGCAGTGCTCTGCGGACAGGGGTGGTCCAAGAGACCCAGTACTTC.

The chain has TRBV6-4 and TRBJ2-2; D remains ambiguous. Trimming took off 3 bases at V and 3 bases at J, with 8 bases between the two ends. Per germline, CDR1 MRHNA and CDR2 SNTAGT. The CDR3 has 14 amino acids. The CDR3 sequence is CASSEWVDTGELFF. CDR3 DNA sequence: TGTGCCAGCAGTGAATGGGTTGACACCGGGGAGCTGTTTTTT.

The chain links TRBV24-1 to TRBJ2-7; D is undetermined. This CDR3 comprises 13 residues. Germline values: CDR1 KGHDR, CDR2 SFDVKD. The V end was cut by 2 bases, the J end by 4 bases, with 8 bases between. The CDR3 loop is CATSDSRVYEQYF. In nucleotides, the CDR3 is TGTGCCACCAGTGATTCACGCGTTTACGAGCAGTACTTC.

This clonotype was seen ten or more times. The chain joins TRBV12-3 or TRBV12-4 to TRBJ2-7; D assignment may be TRBD1 or TRBD2 (6 bases each). CDR3 length: 13 amino acids. The V end was cut by 6 bases, the J end by 7 bases, with 16 bases between. The CDR3 nucleotides read TGTGCCAGCAGCCCAACAGGGCGGGGAGAGCAGTACTTC. It translates to CASSPTGRGEQYF.

J is TRBJ2-1 and V is TRBV19; 8 bases are a match to TRBD2. With 4 bases clipped from V and 8 bases from J, the junction kept 16 bases outside the gene matches. Germline V lookup: CDR1 LNHDA, CDR2 SQIVND (reference sequence). This CDR3 contains 17 residues. The CDR3 DNA reads as TGTGCCAGTAGTACCGGTAGCGGGATTCTTCAAGGGGATGAGCAGTTCTTC. This translates into CASSTGSGILQGDEQFF. Full variable domain (missing parts from reference TRBV19 and TRBJ2-1): DGGITQSPKYLFRKEGQNVTLSCEQNLNHDAMYWYRQDPGQGLRLIYYSQIVNDFQKGDIAEGYSVSREKKESFPLTVTSAQKNPTAFYLCASSTGSGILQGDEQFFGPGTRLTVL.

Many counts were recorded for this clonotype. This chain uses TRBV7-2 with TRBJ2-7, with D perhaps matching TRBD2 (5 bases). The length of the CDR3 is 10 residues. V was trimmed by 11 bases and J by 3 bases, leaving 8 bases between them. CDR1 SGHTA and CDR2 FQGNSA come from the germline V gene. The DNA of the CDR3 is TGTGCCGAGGGAAGCTACGAGCAGTACTTC. Residues: CAEGSYEQYF.

The chain has TRBV15 and TRBJ2-5, with D hard to call. Germline loops: CDR1 LNHNV, CDR2 YYDKDF (reference sequence). There are 12 residues in the CDR3. V was shortened by 3 bases and J by 5 bases, with 7 bases between the two germline ends. The CDR3 coding sequence is TGTGCCACCAGCAGGGGGATGGAGACCCAGTACTTC. Encoded protein: CATSRGMETQYF.

This chain uses TRBV10-3 with TRBJ1-2; D possibly corresponds to TRBD1 (5 bases). V was cut by 6 bases and J by 0 bases, with 11 bases left in between. The CDR3 runs 14 residues. Germline values: CDR1 ENHRY, CDR2 SYGVKD. CDR3 in amino acids: CAISERGTNYGYTF. The CDR3, as DNA: TGTGCCATCAGCGAACGGGGCACTAACTATGGCTACACCTTC.

The CDR3 DNA sequence: TGTGCCAGCAGTGCTAGCGGGGGGGCCCCAGATACGCAGTATTTT. The encoded protein is CASSASGGAPDTQYF. The chain employs TRBV6-4 and TRBJ2-3; TRBD2 agrees at 12 bases. Germline-derived CDR1 and CDR2 are MRHNA and SNTAGT. The trim removed 4 bases at V and 4 bases at J, leaving 3 bases unmatched. CDR3 length: 15 amino acids.

This clonotype came up a few times. V is TRBV12-3 or TRBV12-4 and J is TRBJ2-7, with 7 bases fitting TRBD1. The CDR3 is 14 amino acids. V shed 2 bases and J 5 bases; nucleotides not matched to a gene: 6. The CDR3 DNA reads TGTGCCAGCAGTTTAAGAGGGGGCAAGGACGAGCAGTACTTC. This sequence encodes CASSLRGGKDEQYF.

The V gene is TRBV7-8, the J gene TRBJ1-6; 8 bases are a match to TRBD1. V shed 2 bases, J shed 5 bases, and the junction held 2 bases outside the gene matches. CDR3 length equals 15 residues. Per germline, CDR1 SGHVS and CDR2 FQNEAQ. The CDR3 DNA follows: TGTGCCAGCAGCTTACTGGGACAGGATAATTCACCCCTCCACTTT. Protein product: CASSLLGQDNSPLHF.

The genes are TRBV12-3 or TRBV12-4 and TRBJ1-1; 9 positions match TRBD1. CDR3 length equals 14 residues. V lost 4 bases, J lost 4 bases, and 4 bases stayed unmatched. CDR3 nucleotide sequence: TGTGCCAGCAGTTACGGGACAGGGAGCACTGAAGCTTTCTTT. Its protein is CASSYGTGSTEAFF.

J is TRBJ2-1 and V is TRBV20-1; D remains ambiguous. V lost 6 bases to trimming and J lost 2 bases, with 17 bases between them. CDR1 DFQATT and CDR2 SNEGSKA come from the germline V gene (reference sequence). The CDR3 has 15 amino acids. CDR3 in amino acids: CSATTGPKTYNEQFF. The CDR3 nucleotides read TGCAGTGCCACTACCGGGCCGAAAACCTACAATGAGCAGTTCTTC.

A few counts support this clonotype. This sequence joins TRBV11-3 and TRBJ2-3, with 7 bases matching TRBD1. The V gene's germline CDR1 is SGHNT and CDR2 YENEEA. Trimming at V came to 5 bases and at J to 2 bases, leaving 7 bases not matched to a gene. CDR3 length: 15 residues. CDR3 protein: CASSPRGPPTDTQYF. CDR3 DNA: TGTGCCAGCAGCCCTAGGGGGCCCCCCACAGATACGCAGTATTTT.

The J gene is TRBJ1-1, the V gene TRBV5-1; a possible D gene is TRBD1 (5 bases). Germline V lookup: CDR1 SGHRS, CDR2 YFSETQ. This CDR3 comprises 15 residues. V was cut by 6 bases and J by 0 bases, with 15 bases left in between. CDR3 sequence reads: CASTQAPGLNTEAFF. As DNA, the CDR3 is TGCGCCAGCACTCAAGCGCCGGGGCTGAACACTGAAGCTTTCTTT.

For this clonotype: At one of its ends the junction is not consistent with the germline gene, which may arise from a read error. The chain is built from TRBV10-3 and TRBJ2-2, with D possibly matching TRBD2 (5 bases). Germline values: CDR1 ENHRY, CDR2 SYGVKD. There are 15 residues in the CDR3. CDR3 bases: TGTGCCATCAGTGAGACTAGTCTGAACGCCGGGGAGCTGTTTTTT. Residues: CAISETSLNAGELFF.

The chain joins TRBV6-2 or TRBV6-3 to TRBJ1-5; 7 positions agree with TRBD1. The CDR3 is 15 residues long. J was trimmed by 0 bases and V by 4 bases; bases with no gene match: 3. Germline-derived CDR1 and CDR2 are MNHEY and SVGEGT. The CDR3 DNA follows: TGTGCCAGCAGTTCCGGGACAGCTAGCAATCAGCCCCAGCATTTT. It is translated as CASSSGTASNQPQHF.

The genes are TRBV4-3 and TRBJ2-2, with a weak D call TRBD1 (6 bases). V was trimmed by 0 bases and J by 1 base, leaving 15 bases between them. Germline CDR1 LGHNA, CDR2 YSLEER. The CDR3 sequence is 18 residues long. This CDR3 reads CASSQDDGQGLNTGELFF. As DNA, the CDR3 is TGCGCCAGCAGCCAAGATGACGGTCAGGGGTTGAACACCGGGGAGCTGTTTTTT.

This clonotype was detected only a few times. In nucleotides, the CDR3 is TGTGCCAGCAGCCCCGACAGGGGGCGGGTGCGGGAGACCCAGTACTTC. Translating gives CASSPDRGRVRETQYF. The chain joins TRBV2 to TRBJ2-5; 10 bases line up with TRBD1. This CDR3 has 16 amino acids. V shed 6 bases, J shed 5 bases, and the junction held 12 bases outside the gene matches. In germline, CDR1 is SNHLY, CDR2 FYNNEI.

This clonotype has only a few counts. The gene calls are TRBV4-2 and TRBJ2-7; 11 positions match TRBD2. CDR1 is LGHNA and CDR2 is YNFKEQ in the germline V gene. Germline trimming cut 2 bases from V and 4 bases from J; bases unmatched to any gene: 7. The CDR3 length is 16 residues. Here the CDR3 reads CASSQWELAGEYEQYF. In DNA, the CDR3 is TGTGCCAGCAGCCAATGGGAACTAGCGGGAGAGTACGAGCAGTACTTC.

This clonotype turned up a few times. The rearrangement joins TRBV29-1 to TRBJ2-3, with TRBD1 matching over 10 bases. The CDR3 totals 13 residues. Germline-derived CDR1 and CDR2 are SQVTM and ANQGSEA. The ends lost 6 bases at V and 5 bases at J; junction bases unmatched: 5. CDR3 bases: TGCAGCGTGCGACAGGGGGCCGGAGATACGCAGTATTTT. Amino acids: CSVRQGAGDTQYF.

The chain combines TRBV5-5 with TRBJ2-5; D perhaps matches TRBD1 (7 bases). The CDR3 is 18 residues long. Germline loops: CDR1 SGHKS, CDR2 YYEKEE (reference sequence). Trimming left V 0 bases short and J 5 bases short, with 23 bases between. The CDR3 here is CASSLAPVGRGRLETQYF. CDR3 coding DNA: TGTGCCAGCAGCTTGGCCCCCGTGGGCAGGGGGAGGTTGGAGACCCAGTACTTC. Full variable domain (remainder filled in from reference TRBV5-5 and TRBJ2-5): DAGVTQSPTHLIKTRGQQVTLRCSPISGHKSVSWYQQVLGQGPQFIFQYYEKEERGRGNFPDRFSARQFPNYSSELNVNALLLGDSALYLCASSLAPVGRGRLETQYFGPGTRLLVL.